This TCR beta chain comes out of a study of vaccination effects on CD4 cells after COVID-19. A note on this clone: The antigen is not known.

J gave up 0 bases and V 1 base, and 9 bases lay outside the gene matches. Germline V CDR1 and CDR2: SGHTA, FQGNSA. The CDR3 extends over 18 amino acids. The method was immunoSEQ multiplex PCR; TCRdb's version includes in-frame clones alone and lacks a portion of them. The profile shows approximately 30,000 clones, more than 60% of them singletons. Ahead of sequencing, the ViraFEST assay grew antigen-specific CD4+ T cells using viral peptide pools. The culture ran for nine to eleven days, and then CD4+ T cells were isolated. It was two doses of either the BNT162b2 or mRNA-1273 vaccine that participants received.

The sequence was collected from a human donor who received a COVID-19 vaccine. The V gene is TRBV7-2, the J gene TRBJ1-5; 7 bases are shared with TRBD1. The specimen comprised CD4+ T cells from PBMCs cultured with HCoV-NL63 spike peptides, sampled after COVID-19 vaccination. CDR3 in DNA: TGTGCCAGCAGCTTAGAGACAGGGAGGGGGTATAGCAATCAGCCCCAGCATTTT. It translates to CASSLETGRGYSNQPQHF.